The next 3 T cell receptor beta chains were all read from a single sample in a study of cytomegalovirus exposure and HLA in healthy donors. Vbeta (60) and Jbeta (13) primers were used in the PCR. Method: immunoSEQ multiplex PCR; TCRdb's copy keeps in-frame clones and lacks some. Among around 70,000 clones, 62% were seen once, and the ten largest hold 2.8%. Sequencing was carried out using PBMCs. These TCRs come from a man younger than 40 in good health and CMV-seronegative.

The CDR3 region has the DNA TGTGCCAGCAGTTTCGAGGTCAGGGGCTCCTACGAGCAGTACTTC. Its protein is CASSFEVRGSYEQYF. The chain recombines TRBV28 with TRBJ2-7, with a tentative D call TRBD1 (6 bases). V gave up 3 bases and J gave up 0 bases, with 12 bases separating them. This CDR3 region has 15 residues. Germline CDR1 reads MDHEN; CDR2 reads SYDVKM.

In this sample, this clone turned up a few times. CDR3 sequence (DNA): TGTGCCAGCAGCTTAAACGGACTAGTGGGGGAGACCCAGTACTTC. Its protein product is CASSLNGLVGETQYF. The chain joins TRBV7-2 to TRBJ2-5; TRBD2 matches at 7 bases. The germline V gene encodes CDR1 SGHTA and CDR2 FQGNSA. V lost 2 bases to trimming and J lost 5 bases; unmatched junction nucleotides: 8. The CDR3 runs 15 residues.

The J gene is TRBJ2-7, the V gene TRBV6-5, with 10 bases lining up with TRBD2. The CDR3 is made up of 13 amino acids. The trim removed 6 bases at V and 6 bases at J, leaving 5 bases unmatched. Germline V gene sequence: CDR1 MNHEY, CDR2 SVGAGI. CDR3: CASSQGLAAEQYF. DNA for the CDR3: TGTGCCAGCAGCCAAGGACTAGCGGCCGAGCAGTACTTC.